This is a list of T cell receptor beta chains from one sample in a study of blood T cell repertoires in COVID-19. TCRdb keeps only in-frame clones here, not all; method: immunoSEQ multiplex PCR. The sample includes a few hundred thousand clones, 80% to 90% of them seen just once. Input material: PBMCs or T cells enriched from blood (not recorded which). These receptors all come from a woman in her 50s who had recovered from COVID-19. Each CDR3 is given with its conserved first and last residue. D genes are given only for firm matches. Rows may omit the clone size; those that give it use once, few, many or a size class.

>TRBD1|TRBJ2-7|-|TRBV5-6
TGTGCCAGCAGCTTCCGGGACAGGGAGTACGAGCAGTACTTC
CASSFRDREYEQYF
>TRBD1|TRBJ2-1|once|TRBV23-1
TGCGCCAGCAGTCATTCGACCCGGGACAGGTATTTTAATGAGCAGTTCTTC
CASSHSTRDRYFNEQFF
>TRBD1|TRBJ1-2|-|TRBV15
TGTGCCACCAGCAGAGGCGAGACAGGGGGGCTTGGCTACACCTTC
CATSRGETGGLGYTF
>-|TRBJ2-7|once|TRBV5-1
TGCGCCAGCAGCTTGGAAAGGACTGGGGACGAGCAGTACTTC
CASSLERTGDEQYF
>-|TRBJ1-3|-|TRBV29-1
TGCAGCGTTCAGGATGGAAGTGGAAACACCATATATTTT
CSVQDGSGNTIYF
>-|TRBJ2-1|-|TRBV3-1/TRBV3-2
TGTGCCAGCAGCTACACGACAGCAAATGAGCAGTTCTTC
CASSYTTANEQFF
>TRBD1|TRBJ2-5|-|TRBV27
TGTGCCAGCAGTCTCCGGACAGGGGAGACCCAGTACTTC
CASSLRTGETQYF
>TRBD2|TRBJ2-3|-|TRBV2
TGTGCCAGCAGTCCTCGGACTAGGGGCTACACAGATACGCAGTATTTT
CASSPRTRGYTDTQYF
>-|TRBJ1-1|-|TRBV28
TGTGCCAGCAGTTCCCTAGTGAGGGCTGAAGCTTTCTTT
CASSSLVRAEAFF
>TRBD2|TRBJ2-3|once|TRBV27
TGTGCCAGCAGGGCGGGGGAGACGACCACAGATACGCAGTATTTT
CASRAGETTTDTQYF
>TRBD2|TRBJ2-5|-|TRBV5-4
TGTGCCAGCAGCCCGCTGGGGGGGTGGGAGACCCAGTACTTC
CASSPLGGWETQYF
>-|TRBJ2-1|-|TRBV15
TGTGCCACCAGCAGAGATAAGGGGGAGGAGCAGTTCTTC
CATSRDKGEEQFF
>TRBD1|TRBJ2-7|-|TRBV10-3
TGTGCCATCAGGGGACAGGGGAACACCTACGAGCAGTACTTC
CAIRGQGNTYEQYF
>TRBD2|TRBJ2-1|-|TRBV6-2/TRBV6-3
TGTGCCAGCAGCGGCCTACTAGCGGGGGGGCCGGAGGAGCAGTTCTTC
CASSGLLAGGPEEQFF
>-|TRBJ1-4|once|TRBV9
TGTGCCAGCAGCGTAGGGCATATCGCAACTAATGAAAAACTGTTTTTT
CASSVGHIATNEKLFF
>TRBD1|TRBJ1-1|-|TRBV12-5
TGTGCTAGTGGTCTTGGACAGGGGCGTACTGAAGCTTTCTTT
CASGLGQGRTEAFF
>-|TRBJ2-7|-|TRBV19
TGTGCCAGTAGTATCTTCTCCGGGGTGGGGTCCTACGAGCAGTACTTC
CASSIFSGVGSYEQYF
>TRBD1|TRBJ2-1|-|TRBV12-3/TRBV12-4
TGTGCCAGCAGCGGGACAGCGAATGAGCAGTTCTTC
CASSGTANEQFF
>-|TRBJ1-1|-|TRBV25-1
TGTGCCAGCAAAGGTTTGGGATCGCAGGGGGCTTTCTTT
CASKGLGSQGAFF
>TRBD1|TRBJ1-5|-|TRBV7-8
TGTGCCAGCAGCCAAGGACAGGGGCGGTGGCAGCCCCAGCATTTT
CASSQGQGRWQPQHF
>TRBD2|TRBJ2-1|-|TRBV15
TGTGCCACCAGCAGAGTGTATAGCGGGAACAATGAGCAGTTCTTC
CATSRVYSGNNEQFF
>-|TRBJ1-2|-|TRBV15
TGTGCCACCAGCAGAGGTGGAGCCTATGGCTACACCTTC
CATSRGGAYGYTF
>-|TRBJ2-5|-|TRBV11-3
TGTGCCAGCAGCTTCTCAGTACAAGAGACCCAGTACTTC
CASSFSVQETQYF
>-|TRBJ1-1|-|TRBV2
TGTGCCAGCAGTGATAGGGGGTCTACTGAAGCTTTCTTT
CASSDRGSTEAFF
>-|TRBJ1-6|-|TRBV19
TGTGCCAGTAGTATCGAGGCAGAGCTTTATAATTCACCCCTCCACTTT
CASSIEAELYNSPLHF
>-|TRBJ2-7|-|TRBV6-5
TGTGCCAGCAGTAAGGAACAGAGCTCCTACGAGCAGTACTTC
CASSKEQSSYEQYF
>-|TRBJ1-5|-|TRBV6-5
TGTGCCAGCATGGGGGGGCAGGATCAGCCCCAGCATTTT
CASMGGQDQPQHF